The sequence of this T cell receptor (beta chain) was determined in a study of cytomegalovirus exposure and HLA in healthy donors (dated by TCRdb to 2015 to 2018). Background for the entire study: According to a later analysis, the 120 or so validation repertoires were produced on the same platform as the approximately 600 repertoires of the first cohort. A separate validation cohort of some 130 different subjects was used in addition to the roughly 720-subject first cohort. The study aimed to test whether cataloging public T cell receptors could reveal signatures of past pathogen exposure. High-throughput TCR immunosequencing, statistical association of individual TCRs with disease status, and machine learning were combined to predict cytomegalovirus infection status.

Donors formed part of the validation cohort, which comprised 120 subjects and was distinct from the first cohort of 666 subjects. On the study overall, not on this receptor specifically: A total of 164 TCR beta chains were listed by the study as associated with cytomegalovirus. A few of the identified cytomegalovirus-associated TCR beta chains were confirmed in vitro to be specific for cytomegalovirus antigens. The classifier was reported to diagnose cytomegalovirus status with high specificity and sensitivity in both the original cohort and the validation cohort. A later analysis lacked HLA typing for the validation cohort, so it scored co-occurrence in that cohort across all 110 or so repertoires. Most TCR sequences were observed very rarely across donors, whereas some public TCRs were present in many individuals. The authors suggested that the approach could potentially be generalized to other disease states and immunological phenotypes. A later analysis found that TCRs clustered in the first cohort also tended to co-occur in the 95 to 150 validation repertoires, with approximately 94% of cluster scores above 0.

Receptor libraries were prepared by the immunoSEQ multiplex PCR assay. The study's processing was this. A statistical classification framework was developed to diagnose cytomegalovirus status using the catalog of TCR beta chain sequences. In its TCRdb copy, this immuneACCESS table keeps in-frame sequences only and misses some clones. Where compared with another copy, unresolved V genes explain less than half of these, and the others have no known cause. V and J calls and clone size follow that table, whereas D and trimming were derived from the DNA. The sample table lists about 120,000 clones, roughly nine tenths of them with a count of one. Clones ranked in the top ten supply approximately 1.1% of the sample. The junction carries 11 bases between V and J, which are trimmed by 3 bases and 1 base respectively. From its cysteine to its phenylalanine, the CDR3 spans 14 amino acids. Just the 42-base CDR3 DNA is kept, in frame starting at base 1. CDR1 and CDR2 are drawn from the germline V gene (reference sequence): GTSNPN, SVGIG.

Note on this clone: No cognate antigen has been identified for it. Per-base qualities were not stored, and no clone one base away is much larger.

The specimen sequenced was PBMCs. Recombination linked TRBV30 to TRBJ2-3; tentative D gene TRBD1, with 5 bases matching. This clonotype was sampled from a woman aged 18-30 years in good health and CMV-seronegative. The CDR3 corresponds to CAWSQEGGTDTQYF. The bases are TGTGCCTGGAGCCAGGAAGGGGGCACAGATACGCAGTATTTT.